This T cell receptor (beta chain) was sequenced in a study of molecular identifiers for immune sequencing clone quantification. Study results and limitations: The share of molecules held by clones above 20 RNA copies was over 97% in effector cells and under 1% in naive cells.

For this clonotype: Its antigen is still unknown.

This CDR3 comprises 19 residues. Germline CDR1 reads LGHNA; CDR2 reads YNFKEQ. V lost 0 bases to trimming and J lost 2 bases; unmatched junction nucleotides: 10. In TCRdb, the PCR reads were re-called with MiXCR into one record per CDR3 protein. There are a few hundred thousand distinct CDR3 sequences in the sample; about 21% occur only once, and 0.7% to 1% lies in the top ten. The receptor was isolated from a human donor in good health. Some libraries in this study had Jurkat cell RNA spiked in. Source material: naive CD8+ T cells from blood, with Jurkat cell RNA spiked in. Stated subset: FACS-sorted CD8+CD4-CCR7+CD45RA+ naive T cells. The chain carries TRBV4-2 and TRBJ1-3; 10 bases match TRBD1. The CDR3 spells CASSQDIGGQGFTGNTIYF. The DNA of the CDR3 is TGTGCCAGCAGCCAAGATATTGGGGGACAGGGGTTTACTGGAAACACCATATATTTT.